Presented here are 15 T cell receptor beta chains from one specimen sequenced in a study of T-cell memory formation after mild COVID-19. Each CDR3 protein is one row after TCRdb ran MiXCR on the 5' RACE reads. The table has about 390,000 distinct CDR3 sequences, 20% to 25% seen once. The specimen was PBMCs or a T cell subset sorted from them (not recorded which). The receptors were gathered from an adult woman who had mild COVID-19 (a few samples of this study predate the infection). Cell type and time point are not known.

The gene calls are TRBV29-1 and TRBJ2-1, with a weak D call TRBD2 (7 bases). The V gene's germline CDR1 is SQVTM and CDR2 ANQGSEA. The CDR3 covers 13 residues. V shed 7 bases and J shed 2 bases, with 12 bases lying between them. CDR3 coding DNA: TGCAGCGAGGGGGGGACCGCCTACAATGAGCAGTTCTTC. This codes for CSEGGTAYNEQFF.

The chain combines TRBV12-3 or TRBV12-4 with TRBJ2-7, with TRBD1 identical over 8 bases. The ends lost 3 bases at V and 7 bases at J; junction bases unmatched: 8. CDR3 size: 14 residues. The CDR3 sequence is CASSFRQGAGEQYF. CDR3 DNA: TGTGCCAGCAGTTTCCGGCAGGGGGCCGGAGAGCAGTACTTC.

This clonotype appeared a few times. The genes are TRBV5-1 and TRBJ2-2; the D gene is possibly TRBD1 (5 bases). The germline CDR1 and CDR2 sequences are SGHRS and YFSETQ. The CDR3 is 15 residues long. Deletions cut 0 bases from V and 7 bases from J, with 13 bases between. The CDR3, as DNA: TGCGCCAGCAGCTTGGGACAGCCAAGGAGCGGGGAGCTGTTTTTT. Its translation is CASSLGQPRSGELFF.

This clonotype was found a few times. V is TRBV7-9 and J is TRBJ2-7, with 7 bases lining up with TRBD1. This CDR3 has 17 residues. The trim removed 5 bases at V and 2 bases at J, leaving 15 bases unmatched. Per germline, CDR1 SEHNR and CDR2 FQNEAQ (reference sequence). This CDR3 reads CASSQVMSGTVAYEQYF. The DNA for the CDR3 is TGTGCCAGCAGCCAAGTCATGTCCGGGACAGTAGCCTACGAGCAGTACTTC.

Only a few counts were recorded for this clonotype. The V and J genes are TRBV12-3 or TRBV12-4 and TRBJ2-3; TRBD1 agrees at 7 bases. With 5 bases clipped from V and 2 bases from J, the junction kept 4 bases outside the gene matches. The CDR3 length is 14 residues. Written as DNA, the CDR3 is TGTGCCAGCAGTCAGGGACAGTACACAGATACGCAGTATTTT. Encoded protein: CASSQGQYTDTQYF.

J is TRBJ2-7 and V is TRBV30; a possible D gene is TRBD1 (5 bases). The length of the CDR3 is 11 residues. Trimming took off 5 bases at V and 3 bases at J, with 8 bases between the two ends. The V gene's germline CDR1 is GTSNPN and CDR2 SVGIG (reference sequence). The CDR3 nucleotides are TGTGCCTGGGATGACAGCTACGAGCAGTACTTC. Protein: CAWDDSYEQYF. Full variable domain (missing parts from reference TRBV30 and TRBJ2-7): SQTIHQWPATLVQPVGSPLSLECTVEGTSNPNLYWYRQAAGRGLQLLFYSVGIGQISSEVPQNLSASRPQDRQFILSSKKLLLSDSGFYLCAWDDSYEQYFGPGTRLTVT.

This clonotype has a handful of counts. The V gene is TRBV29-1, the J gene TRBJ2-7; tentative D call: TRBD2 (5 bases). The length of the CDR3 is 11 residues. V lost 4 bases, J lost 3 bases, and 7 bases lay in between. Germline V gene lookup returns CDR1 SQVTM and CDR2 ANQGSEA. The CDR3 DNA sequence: TGCAGCGTTGCCGGGGACTACGAGCAGTACTTC. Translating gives CSVAGDYEQYF.

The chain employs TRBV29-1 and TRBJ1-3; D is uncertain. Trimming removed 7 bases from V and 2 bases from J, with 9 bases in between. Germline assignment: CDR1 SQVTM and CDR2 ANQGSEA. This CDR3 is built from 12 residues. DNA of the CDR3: TGCAGCGCCGAGAATACTGGAAACACCATATATTTT. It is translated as CSAENTGNTIYF.

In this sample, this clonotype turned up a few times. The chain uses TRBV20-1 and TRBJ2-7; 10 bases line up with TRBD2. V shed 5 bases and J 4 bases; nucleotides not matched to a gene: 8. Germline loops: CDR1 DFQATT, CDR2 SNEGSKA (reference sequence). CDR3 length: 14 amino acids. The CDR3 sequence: CSAGPGTSEYEQYF. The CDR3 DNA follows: TGCAGTGCTGGGCCCGGGACTAGCGAATACGAGCAGTACTTC.

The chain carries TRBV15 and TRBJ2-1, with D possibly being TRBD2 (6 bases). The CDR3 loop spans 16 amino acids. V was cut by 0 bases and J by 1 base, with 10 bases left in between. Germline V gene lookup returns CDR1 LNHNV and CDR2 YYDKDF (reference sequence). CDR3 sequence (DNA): TGTGCCACCAGCAGAGATTATAGCGGTTCCTACAATGAGCAGTTCTTC. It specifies CATSRDYSGSYNEQFF.

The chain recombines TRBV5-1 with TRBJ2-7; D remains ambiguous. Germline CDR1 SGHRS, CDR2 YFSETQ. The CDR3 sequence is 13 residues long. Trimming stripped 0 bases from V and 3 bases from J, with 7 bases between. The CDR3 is CASSLAAGYEQYF. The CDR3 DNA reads TGCGCCAGCAGCTTGGCCGCAGGCTACGAGCAGTACTTC.

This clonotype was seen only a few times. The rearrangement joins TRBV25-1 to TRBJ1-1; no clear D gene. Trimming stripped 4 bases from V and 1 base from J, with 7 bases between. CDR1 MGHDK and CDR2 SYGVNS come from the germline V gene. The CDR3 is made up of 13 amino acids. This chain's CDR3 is CASSGSGNTEAFF. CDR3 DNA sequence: TGTGCCAGCAGTGGTTCCGGGAACACTGAAGCTTTCTTT.

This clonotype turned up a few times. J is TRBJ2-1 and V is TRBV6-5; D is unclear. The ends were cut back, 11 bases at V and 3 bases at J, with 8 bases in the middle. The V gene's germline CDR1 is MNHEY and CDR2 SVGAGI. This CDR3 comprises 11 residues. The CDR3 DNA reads TGTGCCGCCCAGGACTACAATGAGCAGTTCTTC. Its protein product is CAAQDYNEQFF.

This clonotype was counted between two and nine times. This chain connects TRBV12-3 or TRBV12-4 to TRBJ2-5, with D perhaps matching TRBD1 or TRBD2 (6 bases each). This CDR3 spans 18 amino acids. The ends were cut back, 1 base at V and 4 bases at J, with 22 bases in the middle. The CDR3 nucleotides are TGTGCCAGCAGTTTAGGAGCTCAGGGGCAGGGAGGCCGAGAGACCCAGTACTTC. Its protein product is CASSLGAQGQGGRETQYF.

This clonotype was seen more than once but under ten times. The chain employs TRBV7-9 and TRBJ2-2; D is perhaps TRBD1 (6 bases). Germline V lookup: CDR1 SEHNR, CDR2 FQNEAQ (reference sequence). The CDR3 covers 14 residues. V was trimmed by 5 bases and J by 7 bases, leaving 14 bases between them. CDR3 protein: CASSRRQEVGELFF. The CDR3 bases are TGTGCCAGCAGCCGTAGACAGGAGGTCGGGGAGCTGTTTTTT.